These 24 T cell receptor beta chains were sequenced from one sample in a study of control samples from healthy donors and cancer patients. Produced via immunoSEQ multiplex PCR; TCRdb's table is partial and in-frame only. The sample holds roughly 63,000 clones, around 89% seen once. The sample was PBMCs. The source is a man in his 60s with colorectal cancer.

The chain recombines TRBV6-5 with TRBJ1-2; D call uncertain. CDR1 MNHEY and CDR2 SVGAGI come from the germline V gene. The CDR3 sequence is 15 residues long. The ends were cut back, 6 bases at V and 4 bases at J, with 18 bases in the middle. CDR3 bases: TGTGCCAGCAGCCACGAAGCTGCAGTATTCTATGGCTACACCTTC. This codes for CASSHEAAVFYGYTF.

The J gene is TRBJ1-1, the V gene TRBV11-2, with 8 bases identical to TRBD1. Trimming removed 5 bases from V and 4 bases from J; junction bases left unmatched: 9. This CDR3 region has 15 residues. CDR1 is SGHAT, CDR2 FQNNGV, per germline. The CDR3 coding sequence is TGTGCCAGCAGCCCCCGGACAGGGATGGGCACTGAAGCTTTCTTT. Its translation is CASSPRTGMGTEAFF.

This rearrangement joins TRBV2 to TRBJ1-5; the match to TRBD1 covers 11 bases. The CDR3 sequence is 16 residues long. In germline, CDR1 is SNHLY, CDR2 FYNNEI. The J segment lost 5 bases and the V segment lost 7 bases, leaving 10 bases of the junction unmatched. As DNA, the CDR3 is TGTGCCAGCACCGGGACAGGGGGGAGAGGCGATCAGCCCCAGCATTTT. Protein sequence: CASTGTGGRGDQPQHF.

The rearrangement links TRBV3-1 (or the pseudogene TRBV3-2) to TRBJ1-1; tentatively, D is TRBD1 (6 bases). The CDR3 spans 13 residues. Germline V gives CDR1 LGHDT, CDR2 YNNKEL (reference sequence). V lost 0 bases, J lost 10 bases, and 12 bases lay in between. DNA of the CDR3: TGTGCCAGCAGCCAAGATCTGAGGGACACAGCTTTCTTT. It specifies CASSQDLRDTAFF.

This clone was picked up one time. The chain has TRBV6-5 and TRBJ1-1, with 7 bases lining up with TRBD1. The CDR3 sequence is 14 residues long. V dropped 9 bases and J dropped 2; count of bases not matched to a gene: 9. CDR1 MNHEY and CDR2 SVGAGI come from the germline V gene. The CDR3 bases are TGTGCCAGTCGAACAGGGGTCATAAACACTGAAGCTTTCTTT. This codes for CASRTGVINTEAFF.

V gene TRBV5-8 combines with J gene TRBJ2-7; no clear D. Deletions cut 4 bases from V and 0 bases from J, with 14 bases between. The germline V gene encodes CDR1 SGHTS and CDR2 YDEGEE. The CDR3 covers 15 residues. The CDR3 is CASSPRIRSSYEQYF. The CDR3 DNA sequence: TGTGCCAGCAGCCCCAGAATAAGGAGCTCCTACGAGCAGTACTTC.

The CDR3 sequence is CASRQGGASTDTQYF. The CDR3 nucleotides read TGTGCCAGCCGCCAAGGCGGCGCTAGCACAGATACGCAGTATTTT. V and J are TRBV7-9 and TRBJ2-3; no firm D call. CDR3 length: 15 amino acids. Trimming removed 8 bases at V and 0 bases at J, with 15 bases between. Germline assignment: CDR1 SEHNR and CDR2 FQNEAQ (reference sequence).

The chain uses TRBV5-5 and TRBJ2-7; TRBD1 matches 11 bases. Germline V gene lookup returns CDR1 SGHKS and CDR2 YYEKEE (reference sequence). V trimming: 4 bases; J trimming: 2 bases; junction bases outside the gene matches: 11. CDR3 length: 17 residues. This chain's CDR3 is CASSPGQGAVSAYEQYF. The CDR3 nucleotides are TGTGCCAGCAGCCCCGGACAGGGGGCCGTCTCGGCCTACGAGCAGTACTTC.

This sequence joins TRBV5-1 and TRBJ2-1; 10 nucleotides agree with TRBD2. The germline V gene has CDR1 SGHRS and CDR2 YFSETQ. V lost 4 bases and J lost 4; bases outside the gene matches: 5. The CDR3 runs 15 residues. The CDR3 DNA is TGCGCCAGCAGCCCAATAGCGGGGGGATACAATGAGCAGTTCTTC. This sequence encodes CASSPIAGGYNEQFF.

The rearrangement uses TRBV13 and TRBJ1-1; D not certain. Per the germline V gene, CDR1 is PRHDT and CDR2 is FYEKMQ (reference sequence). The CDR3 totals 13 residues. The V gene lost 5 bases and the J gene lost 11 bases, with 18 bases spanning the gap. CDR3 coding DNA: TGTGCCAGCAGCGAGGACGTAAAAAGGAGGGCTTTCTTT. Residues: CASSEDVKRRAFF.

This chain connects TRBV7-3 to TRBJ2-3; D tentatively fits TRBD1 or TRBD2 (5 bases each). The CDR3 runs 17 residues. Germline V gives CDR1 SGHTA, CDR2 FQGTGA. V was trimmed by 5 bases and J by 2 bases, leaving 20 bases between them. Written as DNA, the CDR3 is TGTGCCAGCAGCGTAGGGGTGGGGACCTCGGCCACAGATACGCAGTATTTT. Its protein is CASSVGVGTSATDTQYF. The full variable domain, its missing parts supplied by reference TRBV7-3 and TRBJ2-3, is GAGVSQTPSNKVTEKGKYVELRCDPISGHTALYWYRQSLGQGPEFLIYFQGTGAADDSGLPNDRFFAVRPEGSVSTLKIQRTERGDSAVYLCASSVGVGTSATDTQYFGPGTRLTVL.

The V call is TRBV7-9, the J call TRBJ2-2; no reliable D call. Germline V gene sequence: CDR1 SEHNR, CDR2 FQNEAQ (reference sequence). This CDR3 region has 12 residues. The V end was cut by 2 bases, the J end by 6 bases, with 4 bases between. CDR3 nucleotides: TGTGCCAGCAGCTTACCGGCCGGGGAGCTGTTTTTT. Its protein is CASSLPAGELFF.

This clone was seen once. V and J are TRBV6-2 or TRBV6-3 and TRBJ2-2; TRBD2 matches 8 bases. The CDR3 is 14 residues long. Germline V gives CDR1 MNHEY, CDR2 SVGEGT. J lost 8 bases, V lost 3 bases, and 5 bases had no gene match. The DNA of the CDR3 is TGTGCCAGCAGTTATCGACTAGCGACGGGGGAGCTGTTTTTT. Its translation is CASSYRLATGELFF.

This rearrangement joins TRBV11-2 to TRBJ2-3, with TRBD2 matching 7 bases. V shed 5 bases and J 0 bases; nucleotides not matched to a gene: 8. Germline loops: CDR1 SGHAT, CDR2 FQNNGV. The CDR3 extends over 16 amino acids. The CDR3 coding sequence is TGTGCCAGCAGCCCGCTGGGGGGGACTAGCACAGATACGCAGTATTTT. Translation: CASSPLGGTSTDTQYF.

CDR3 amino acids: CASSTTGGGGIGPAFF. The CDR3 DNA reads as TGTGCCAGTAGTACCACAGGGGGCGGAGGTATCGGTCCTGCTTTCTTT. The V gene is TRBV19, the J gene TRBJ1-1; TRBD1 matches at 9 bases. This CDR3 region has 16 residues. CDR1 and CDR2 (germline): LNHDA, SQIVND (reference sequence). V trimming: 4 bases; J trimming: 11 bases; junction bases outside the gene matches: 17.

The chain links TRBV7-3 to TRBJ2-7, with D uncertain. CDR3 length equals 13 residues. Trimming removed 2 bases at V and 5 bases at J, with 10 bases between. Germline CDR1 is SGHTA and CDR2 is FQGTGA. The CDR3 sequence: CASSLAPSDEQYF. The CDR3 DNA is TGTGCCAGCAGCTTAGCACCCTCGGACGAGCAGTACTTC.

The chain couples TRBV6-5 to TRBJ2-3; D unclear. Between the trimmed V and J ends, which lost 2 bases and 1 base, there was a span of 10 bases. The germline V gene encodes CDR1 MNHEY and CDR2 SVGAGI. The CDR3 runs to 15 residues. DNA for the CDR3: TGTGCCAGCAGTTACGGCGACACCCGCACAGATACGCAGTATTTT. It yields the protein CASSYGDTRTDTQYF.

The rearrangement joins TRBV12-2 to TRBJ1-1; the DNA was not compared with TRBD1, the D call given in the table. TRBV12-2 is classified as a pseudogene. The CDR3 spans 11 residues. The CDR3 bases are TGTGCAAGTCGCTTCGGACAGGAAGCTTTCTTT. This gives the protein CASRFGQEAFF.

The chain joins TRBV6-4 to TRBJ1-1; no reliable D call. V was trimmed by 0 bases and J by 6 bases, leaving 14 bases between them. In germline, CDR1 is MRHNA, CDR2 SNTAGT. The CDR3 has 15 amino acids. The CDR3 sequence is CASSDSEFYVPEAFF. The CDR3 coding sequence is TGTGCCAGCAGTGACTCGGAATTCTACGTTCCTGAAGCTTTCTTT.

This sequence joins TRBV12-3 or TRBV12-4 and TRBJ2-5; D remains unclear. Trimming removed 4 bases at V and 5 bases at J, with 11 bases between. This CDR3 contains 13 residues. As DNA, the CDR3 is TGTGCCAGCAGTTCAACCGGCGATGAGACCCAGTACTTC. Translation: CASSSTGDETQYF.

This chain joins TRBV6-5 and TRBJ1-2; no definite D call. This CDR3 region has 14 residues. The germline CDR1 and CDR2 sequences are MNHEY and SVGAGI. Trimming left V 2 bases short and J 0 bases short, with 7 bases between. For the CDR3, the DNA is TGTGCCAGCAGTTACGAGAGTGCTAACTATGGCTACACCTTC. It codes for CASSYESANYGYTF.

The gene calls are TRBV20-1 and TRBJ1-1, with a weak D call TRBD1 (6 bases). V lost 3 bases, J lost 6 bases, and 11 bases lay in between. The CDR3 runs to 12 residues. Germline loops: CDR1 DFQATT, CDR2 SNEGSKA (reference sequence). CDR3 nucleotides: TGCAGTGCTAGTCCAGGGGTGCCTGAAGCTTTCTTT. It encodes CSASPGVPEAFF.

The J gene is TRBJ1-3, the V gene TRBV11-2, with D unclear. The germline V gene encodes CDR1 SGHAT and CDR2 FQNNGV. The germline V and J ends were trimmed by 6 bases and 0 bases, with 12 bases remaining between them. This CDR3 comprises 15 residues. As DNA, the CDR3 is TGTGCCAGCAGGGATCCCCAGTCCTCTGGAAACACCATATATTTT. Translating gives CASRDPQSSGNTIYF.

This sequence joins TRBV7-9 and TRBJ1-1; 7 bases are a match to TRBD1. In germline, CDR1 is SEHNR, CDR2 FQNEAQ (reference sequence). V dropped 5 bases and J dropped 1; count of bases not matched to a gene: 10. CDR3 length: 16 residues. CDR3 residues: CASSPSLGQTNTEAFF. The CDR3 DNA reads as TGTGCCAGCAGCCCGAGCTTGGGACAGACGAACACTGAAGCTTTCTTT. Variable domain in full (rest from reference TRBV7-9 and TRBJ1-1): DTGVSQNPRHKITKRGQNVTFRCDPISEHNRLYWYRQTLGQGPEFLTYFQNEAQLEKSRLLSDRFSAERPKGSFSTLEIQRTEQGDSAMYLCASSPSLGQTNTEAFFGQGTRLTVV.